Described below is a single T cell receptor beta chain sequence and its context. Antigen: not known. Constant-segment-primed 5'RACE gave TCR alpha and TCR beta cDNA libraries with sample barcodes and UMIs. MiXCR, run by TCRdb on the 5' RACE reads, gives a single entry per CDR3 protein. The profile shows about 110,000 distinct CDR3 sequences, 9.5% to 15% of them singletons. This entry belongs to a study of T-cell memory formation after mild COVID-19. Findings and limits, study-wide: Pre-infection memory harbored some responding clones, suggesting cross-reactive memory joined. CD4/CD8 balance characterized clones contracting day 15 to 85, and CD4+ skew characterized later expanders. Contracting CD4+ clones were located mainly in CM and EM, and CD8+ clones in EMRA.

J was trimmed by 4 bases and V by 1 base; bases with no gene match: 7. The CDR3 spans 15 residues. The receptor was derived from an adult woman who had mild COVID-19 (a few samples of this study predate the infection). Cell type and time point are not known. The sequenced sample was PBMCs or a T cell subset sorted from them (not recorded which). This rearrangement joins TRBV23-1 to TRBJ2-7; 7 bases map to TRBD2. TRBV23-1 is flagged as an ORF with uncertain function. CDR3 sequence reads: CASSQFREEDYEQYF. DNA of the CDR3: TGCGCCAGCAGTCAATTTCGGGAGGAGGATTACGAGCAGTACTTC.